The rows below give T cell receptor beta chains drawn from one sample of a study of regulatory T cells in long-lasting Graves disease. TCRdb re-called the multiplex PCR reads with MiXCR, one entry per CDR3 protein. The sample gives around 250,000 distinct CDR3 sequences, 20% of which show up once; approximately 15% is in the top ten. The starting material was peripheral blood mononuclear cells (PBMCs), obtained at new diagnosis, from a patient treated with antithyroid drugs. The receptors here all came from a female donor with Graves disease. CDR3s include the opening cysteine and the closing phenylalanine or tryptophan. The D gene is left open where the match is weak. Expanded clones are given a class, and other clones once, few, many or no size at all.

>TRBV10-3|few|TRBD1|TRBJ1-5
TGTGCCATCAGTGAGCGACAGGGGGGCCATCAGCCCCAGCATTTT
CAISERQGGHQPQHF
>TRBV12-3/TRBV12-4|many|TRBD1|TRBJ2-4
TGTGCCAGCAGTCCAAGGGCAGGGGGCGCTTCCAAAAACATTCAGTACTTC
CASSPRAGGASKNIQYF
>TRBV20-1|many|.|TRBJ2-7
TGCAGTGCTAGAGAAGACAGGCTCCGTTCCTACGAGCAGTACTTC
CSAREDRLRSYEQYF
>TRBV6-1|few|.|TRBJ2-3
TGTGCCAGCAGTGCAAAGCGGTGGGGCACAGATACGCAGTATTTT
CASSAKRWGTDTQYF
>TRBV6-2/TRBV6-3|.|.|TRBJ1-2
TGTGCCAGCAGGGCCCCCTCCTATGGCTACACCTTC
CASRAPSYGYTF
>TRBV6-1|many|.|TRBJ2-1
TGTGCCAGCAAAACCGAAAGAGGGGGGGCCGGGTACAATGAGCAGTTCTTC
CASKTERGGAGYNEQFF
>TRBV6-1|.|.|TRBJ1-2
TGTGCCAGCAGTGATGTGGCGGGCTATGGCTACACCTTC
CASSDVAGYGYTF
>TRBV27|many|TRBD2|TRBJ2-1
TGTGCCAGCAGCGCCCGGCGTCTAGCGGGAGACTATGAGCAGTTCTTC
CASSARRLAGDYEQFF
>TRBV6-1|.|.|TRBJ2-7
TGTGCCAGCAGTGACACCGACAGACCATCAACCTACGAGCAGTACTTC
CASSDTDRPSTYEQYF
>TRBV7-3|many|.|TRBJ1-1
TGTGCCAGCAGCGCCCTCCGGGCCAACGGTGGGGCTTTCTTT
CASSALRANGGAFF
>TRBV20-1|few|TRBD1|TRBJ1-2
TGCAGTGCTGAACGCCGGGACAGGGGTCTCGGCTACACCTTC
CSAERRDRGLGYTF
>TRBV7-2|many|.|TRBJ2-2
TGTGCCAGCAGCTCCAGGGGTTTGGACACCGGGGAGCTGTTTTTT
CASSSRGLDTGELFF
>TRBV7-2|many|.|TRBJ2-3
TGTGCCAGCAGCTTCTCTGACACAGATACGCAGTATTTT
CASSFSDTDTQYF
>TRBV5-1|.|TRBD1|TRBJ2-5
TGCGCCAGCAGCCGACTCGGACAGGGGGCGGGTGAGACCCAGTACTTC
CASSRLGQGAGETQYF
>TRBV30|many|.|TRBJ2-7
TGTGCCTGGAGTGTACAAATGTCCAGGAAAATCAGCGAGCAGTACTTC
CAWSVQMSRKISEQYF
>TRBV13|many|.|TRBJ2-3
TGTGCCAGCAGCGAGGGACTTTCAGATACGCAGTATTTT
CASSEGLSDTQYF
>TRBV7-9|.|TRBD1|TRBJ2-3
TGTGCCAGCAGCTTAGGGACAGGGCAAAACACAGATACGCAGTATTTT
CASSLGTGQNTDTQYF
>TRBV19|few|.|TRBJ2-7
TGTGCCAGTAGTATTGGGGCTAGCGTCCTTGCAGAGCAGTACTTC
CASSIGASVLAEQYF
>TRBV14|.|.|TRBJ2-4
TGTGCCAGCAGCCTTACCCAGCGGGTTCCTGGGGACATTCAGTACTTC
CASSLTQRVPGDIQYF
>TRBV7-3|many|.|TRBJ2-3
TGTGCCAGCAGCGGAGGGGAATGGGGCACAGATACGCAGTATTTT
CASSGGEWGTDTQYF
>TRBV20-1|few|TRBD2|TRBJ2-6
TGCAGTGCTAGAGTCCGAGCGGGGGGTTTAAATGGGGCCAACGTCCTGACTTTC
CSARVRAGGLNGANVLTF
>TRBV7-3|.|TRBD2|TRBJ2-3
TGTGCCAGCAGCTTGGGGGACTACACAGATACGCAGTATTTT
CASSLGDYTDTQYF
>TRBV6-2/TRBV6-3|many|.|TRBJ2-4
TGTGCCAGCAGTTACACAGGAAGTAGAAACGCGGACATTCAGTACTTC
CASSYTGSRNADIQYF
>TRBV30|many|.|TRBJ1-5
TGTGCCTGGAGTGCACAGGAGAATCAGCCCCAGCATTTT
CAWSAQENQPQHF
>TRBV20-1|.|TRBD2|TRBJ2-3
TGCAGTGCTATGGGCGGGGGGCGCACAGATACGCAGTATTTT
CSAMGGGRTDTQYF
>TRBV20-1|.|TRBD2|TRBJ2-5
TGCAGTGCTAGCCGGGGGAGGGAGGAGATTCAGTACTTC
CSASRGREEIQYF
>TRBV19|.|.|TRBJ2-3
TGTGCCAGTAGTCCGGGTATAGATACGCAGTATTTT
CASSPGIDTQYF
>TRBV7-2|many|.|TRBJ1-6
TGTGCCAGCAGATCACAGGCCTATAATTCACCCCTCCACTTT
CASRSQAYNSPLHF
>TRBV6-4|few|TRBD1|TRBJ2-2
TGTGCCAGCAGTGCGAGGACAGGGAAAGGAACCGGGGGGCTGTTTTTT
CASSARTGKGTGGLFF
>TRBV7-9|many|TRBD2|TRBJ2-1
TGTGCCAGCACCCCCGTGGCGGGAGAGGGCTCCTACAATGAGCAGTTCTTC
CASTPVAGEGSYNEQFF
>TRBV11-3|many|.|TRBJ2-7
TGTGCCAGCAGCCGCGGACGGTCCTACGAGCAGTACTTC
CASSRGRSYEQYF
>TRBV7-2|few|.|TRBJ1-1
TGTGCCAGCAAAGCCAACCGGAACACTGAAGCTTTCTTT
CASKANRNTEAFF
>TRBV3-1|many|.|TRBJ1-1
TGTGCCAGCAGCCAACTCGCTGGGATCACTGAAGCTTTCTTT
CASSQLAGITEAFF
>TRBV14|many|TRBD1|TRBJ2-7
TGTGCCAGCAGCCCCTCCGGGACAGGAACCTACGAGCAGTACTTC
CASSPSGTGTYEQYF
>TRBV20-1|many|TRBD2|TRBJ2-5
TGCAGCTTACATCAGCGGGGGCAAGAGACCCAGTACTTC
CSLHQRGQETQYF
>TRBV7-3|.|TRBD2|TRBJ2-3
TGTGCCAGCAGCTCGGCCGGGACTAGCGGGAGGCCACGTTCAGATACGCAGTATTTT
CASSSAGTSGRPRSDTQYF
>TRBV12-3/TRBV12-4|many|.|TRBJ2-4
TGTGCCAGCAGTTTCGGGGCTTTAGGCAACATTCAGTACTTC
CASSFGALGNIQYF
>TRBV6-1|many|TRBD2|TRBJ2-1
TGTGCCAGCAGTGTTAGCGGGAGTTATCGGGCTGAGCAGTTCTTC
CASSVSGSYRAEQFF
>TRBV2|few|.|TRBJ1-4
TGTGCCAGCAGGCCGGGACTCTCGGCAACTAATGAAAAACTGTTTTTT
CASRPGLSATNEKLFF
>TRBV10-1|few|.|TRBJ2-1
TGCGCCAGCAGTGAAGGGCTATATGGTGAGCAGTTCTTC
CASSEGLYGEQFF
>TRBV6-1|many|.|TRBJ2-1
TGTGCCAGCAGTCGTTTCATAGCGGCGAATGAGCAGTTCTTC
CASSRFIAANEQFF
>TRBV7-3|many|.|TRBJ2-7
TGTGCCAGCAGCCGCGGGACTGGCTCCTACGAGCAGTACTTC
CASSRGTGSYEQYF
>TRBV6-1|many|TRBD2|TRBJ2-7
TGTGCCAGCAGCCCTAGCGGGAACCCCTACGAGCAGTACTTC
CASSPSGNPYEQYF
>TRBV5-4|many|.|TRBJ2-1
TGTGCCAGCAGCTCTCCCCTGGGGCGGGACTACAATGAGCAGTTCTTC
CASSSPLGRDYNEQFF
>TRBV5-6|many|.|TRBJ1-1
TGTGCCAGCAGCTTGAGTTCGACGTTTTCTTACACTGAAGCTTTCTTT
CASSLSSTFSYTEAFF
>TRBV19|.|TRBD1|TRBJ2-1
TGTGCCAGTAGTACCCGGACAGGCACCAATGAGCAGTTCTTC
CASSTRTGTNEQFF
>TRBV6-5|many|.|TRBJ1-6
TGTGCCAGCAGTTACACCGGGACCAGCTCCTATAATTCACCCCTCCACTTT
CASSYTGTSSYNSPLHF
>TRBV10-3|many|.|TRBJ2-5
TGTGCCATCAGTGAGTCCTCGGCGGGGCGACAAGAGACCCAGTACTTC
CAISESSAGRQETQYF
>TRBV30|.|.|TRBJ1-1
TGTGCCTGGAGTGGTCTGACGAACACTGAAGCTTTCTTT
CAWSGLTNTEAFF